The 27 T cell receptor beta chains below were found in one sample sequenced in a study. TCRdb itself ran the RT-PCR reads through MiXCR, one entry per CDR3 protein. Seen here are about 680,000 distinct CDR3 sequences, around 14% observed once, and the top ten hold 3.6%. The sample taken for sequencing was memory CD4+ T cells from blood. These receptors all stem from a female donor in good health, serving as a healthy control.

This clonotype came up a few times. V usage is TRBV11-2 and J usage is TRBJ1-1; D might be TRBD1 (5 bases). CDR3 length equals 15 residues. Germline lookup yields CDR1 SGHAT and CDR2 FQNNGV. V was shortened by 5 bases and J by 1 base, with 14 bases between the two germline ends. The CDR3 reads CASSPGLGANTEAFF. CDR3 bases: TGTGCCAGCAGCCCCGGCTTAGGGGCGAACACTGAAGCTTTCTTT.

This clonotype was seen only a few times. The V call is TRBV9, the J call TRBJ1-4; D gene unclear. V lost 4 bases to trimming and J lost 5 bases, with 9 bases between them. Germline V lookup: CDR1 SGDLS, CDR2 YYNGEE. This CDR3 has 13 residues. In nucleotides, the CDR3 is TGTGCCAGCAGCTCAAGGATAAATGAAAAACTGTTTTTT. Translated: CASSSRINEKLFF. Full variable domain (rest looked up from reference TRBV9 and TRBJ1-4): DSGVTQTPKHLITATGQRVTLRCSPRSGDLSVYWYQQSLDQGLQFLIQYYNGEERAKGNILERFSAQQFPDLHSELNLSSLELGDSALYFCASSSRINEKLFFGSGTQLSVL.

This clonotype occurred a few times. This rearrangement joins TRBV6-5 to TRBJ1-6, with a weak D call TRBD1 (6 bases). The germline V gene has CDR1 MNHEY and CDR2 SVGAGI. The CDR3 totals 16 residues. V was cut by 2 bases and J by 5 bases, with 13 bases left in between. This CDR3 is CASSYPRGRNNSPLHF. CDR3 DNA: TGTGCCAGCAGTTACCCCCGGGGGCGGAATAATTCACCCCTCCACTTT.

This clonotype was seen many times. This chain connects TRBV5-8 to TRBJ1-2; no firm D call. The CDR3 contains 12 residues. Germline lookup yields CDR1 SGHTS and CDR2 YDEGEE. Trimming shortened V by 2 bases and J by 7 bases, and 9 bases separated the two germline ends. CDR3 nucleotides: TGTGCCAGCAGCTTCCCATCCCGTGGCTACACCTTC. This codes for CASSFPSRGYTF.

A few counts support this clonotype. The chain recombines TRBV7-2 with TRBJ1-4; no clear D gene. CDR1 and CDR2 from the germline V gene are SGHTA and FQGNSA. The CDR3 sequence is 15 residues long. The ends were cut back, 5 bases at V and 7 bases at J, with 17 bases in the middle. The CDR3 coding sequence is TGTGCCAGCAGCCCCCGGTATCGGTTTGGTGAAAAACTGTTTTTT. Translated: CASSPRYRFGEKLFF.

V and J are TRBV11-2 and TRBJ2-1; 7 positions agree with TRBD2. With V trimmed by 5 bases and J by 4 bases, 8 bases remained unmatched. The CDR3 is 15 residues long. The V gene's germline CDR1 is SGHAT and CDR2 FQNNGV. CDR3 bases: TGTGCCAGCAGCGTTACTAGCGCTCCTTACAATGAGCAGTTCTTC. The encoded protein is CASSVTSAPYNEQFF. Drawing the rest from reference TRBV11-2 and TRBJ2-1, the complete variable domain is EAGVAQSPRYKIIEKRQSVAFWCNPISGHATLYWYQQILGQGPKLLIQFQNNGVVDDSQLPKDRFSAERLKGVDSTLKIQPAKLEDSAVYLCASSVTSAPYNEQFFGPGTRLTVL.

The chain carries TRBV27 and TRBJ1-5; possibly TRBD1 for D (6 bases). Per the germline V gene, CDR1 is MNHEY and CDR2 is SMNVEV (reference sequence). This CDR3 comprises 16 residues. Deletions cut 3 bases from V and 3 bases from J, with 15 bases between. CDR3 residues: CASSFSSQGSNQPQHF. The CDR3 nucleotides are TGTGCCAGCAGTTTTTCGTCACAGGGATCCAATCAGCCCCAGCATTTT.

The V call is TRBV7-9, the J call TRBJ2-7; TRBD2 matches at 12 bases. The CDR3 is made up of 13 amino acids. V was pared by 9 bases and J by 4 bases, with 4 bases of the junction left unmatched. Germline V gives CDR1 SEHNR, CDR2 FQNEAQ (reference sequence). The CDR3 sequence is CASGLAGQYEQYF. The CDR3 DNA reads TGTGCCAGTGGACTAGCGGGACAATACGAGCAGTACTTC.

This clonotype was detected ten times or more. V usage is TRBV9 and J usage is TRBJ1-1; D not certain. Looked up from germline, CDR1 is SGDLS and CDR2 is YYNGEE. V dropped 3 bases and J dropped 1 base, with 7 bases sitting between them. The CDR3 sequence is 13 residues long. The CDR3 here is CASSAWENTEAFF. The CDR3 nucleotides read TGTGCCAGCAGCGCCTGGGAGAACACTGAAGCTTTCTTT.

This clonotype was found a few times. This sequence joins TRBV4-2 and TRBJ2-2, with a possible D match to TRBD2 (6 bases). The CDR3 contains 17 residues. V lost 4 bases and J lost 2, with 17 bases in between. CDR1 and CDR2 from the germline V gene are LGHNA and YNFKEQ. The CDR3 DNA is TGTGCCAGCAGCCTCGAAGGGACTTATTCAAACACCGGGGAGCTGTTTTTT. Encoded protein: CASSLEGTYSNTGELFF.

For the CDR3, the DNA is TGCGCCAGCAGACTAGCGGGAGTCAACACCGGGGAGCTGTTTTTT. This encodes CASRLAGVNTGELFF. This sequence joins TRBV10-2 and TRBJ2-2; TRBD2 matches at 11 bases. The CDR3 contains 15 residues. Germline CDR1 and CDR2: WSHSY and SAAADI. V dropped 6 bases and J dropped 2; count of bases not matched to a gene: 2.

CDR3: CASSLTPGGNGYEQYF. The CDR3, as DNA: TGTGCCAGCAGTTTAACTCCGGGCGGGAATGGGTACGAGCAGTACTTC. V is TRBV6-5 and J is TRBJ2-7, with a weak D call TRBD2 (6 bases). There are 16 residues in the CDR3. Germline values: CDR1 MNHEY, CDR2 SVGAGI. V gave up 4 bases and J gave up 4 bases, with 20 bases separating them.

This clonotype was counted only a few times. The CDR3 sequence: CASSVLGLAGESEQFF. The CDR3, as DNA: TGTGCCAGCAGCGTACTGGGACTAGCGGGAGAAAGTGAGCAGTTCTTC. The chain is built from TRBV9 and TRBJ2-1, with TRBD2 identical over 14 bases. The germline V gene encodes CDR1 SGDLS and CDR2 YYNGEE. Trimming cost V 1 base and J 9 bases; bases outside gene matches: 6. This CDR3 region has 16 residues. Combining the CDR3 with reference TRBV9 and TRBJ2-1 gives the whole variable domain DSGVTQTPKHLITATGQRVTLRCSPRSGDLSVYWYQQSLDQGLQFLIQYYNGEERAKGNILERFSAQQFPDLHSELNLSSLELGDSALYFCASSVLGLAGESEQFFGPGTRLTVL.

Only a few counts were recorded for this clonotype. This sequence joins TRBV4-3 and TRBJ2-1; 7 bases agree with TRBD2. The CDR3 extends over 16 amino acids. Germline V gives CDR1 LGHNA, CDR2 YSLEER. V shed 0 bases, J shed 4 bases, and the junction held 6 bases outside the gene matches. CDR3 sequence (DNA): TGCGCCAGCAGCCAAGATCTTGGCGGGAGTTACAATGAGCAGTTCTTC. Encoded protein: CASSQDLGGSYNEQFF.

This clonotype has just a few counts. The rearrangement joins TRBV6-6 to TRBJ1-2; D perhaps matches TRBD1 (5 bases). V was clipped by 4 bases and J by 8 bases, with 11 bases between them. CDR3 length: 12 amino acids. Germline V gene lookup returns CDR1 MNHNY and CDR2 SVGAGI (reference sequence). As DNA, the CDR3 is TGTGCCAGCAGTTGGGACTCAAGCGGCTACACCTTC. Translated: CASSWDSSGYTF.

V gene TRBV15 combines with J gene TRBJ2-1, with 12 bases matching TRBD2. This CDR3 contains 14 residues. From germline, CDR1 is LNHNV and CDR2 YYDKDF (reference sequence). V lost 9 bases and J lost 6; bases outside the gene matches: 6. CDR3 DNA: TGTGCCACATGCTCGGGACTAGCGGGCAATGAGCAGTTCTTC. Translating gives CATCSGLAGNEQFF.

CDR3 loop: CASSLGTGVINEQFF. In nucleotides, the CDR3 is TGTGCCAGCAGTTTAGGGACAGGGGTTATCAATGAGCAGTTCTTC. This rearrangement joins TRBV27 to TRBJ2-1; 10 bases line up with TRBD1. CDR1 is MNHEY, CDR2 SMNVEV, per germline (reference sequence). The length of the CDR3 is 15 residues. V shed 2 bases and J 6 bases; nucleotides not matched to a gene: 4.

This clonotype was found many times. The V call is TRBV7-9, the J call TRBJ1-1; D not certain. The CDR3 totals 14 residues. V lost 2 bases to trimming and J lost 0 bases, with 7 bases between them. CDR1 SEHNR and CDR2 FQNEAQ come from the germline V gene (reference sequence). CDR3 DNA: TGTGCCAGCAGCTTAATGTCACTGAACACTGAAGCTTTCTTT. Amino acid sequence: CASSLMSLNTEAFF.

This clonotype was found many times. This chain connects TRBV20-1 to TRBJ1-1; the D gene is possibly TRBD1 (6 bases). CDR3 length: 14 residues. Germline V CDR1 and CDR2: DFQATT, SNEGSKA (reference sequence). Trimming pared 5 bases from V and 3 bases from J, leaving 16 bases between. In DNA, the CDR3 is TGCAGTGCTGACGGACAGCCCATGTACACTGAAGCTTTCTTT. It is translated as CSADGQPMYTEAFF.

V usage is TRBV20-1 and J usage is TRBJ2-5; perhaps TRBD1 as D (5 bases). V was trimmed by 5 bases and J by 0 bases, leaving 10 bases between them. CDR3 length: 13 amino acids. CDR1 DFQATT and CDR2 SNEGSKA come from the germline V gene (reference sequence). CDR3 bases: TGCAGTGCTCTTCAGGGTAACCAAGAGACCCAGTACTTC. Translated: CSALQGNQETQYF.

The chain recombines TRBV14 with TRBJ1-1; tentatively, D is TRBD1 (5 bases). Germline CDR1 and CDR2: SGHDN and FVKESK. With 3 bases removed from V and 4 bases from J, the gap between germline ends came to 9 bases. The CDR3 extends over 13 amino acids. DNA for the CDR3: TGTGCCAGCAGCCACCAGGGCGTCACTGAAGCTTTCTTT. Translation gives CASSHQGVTEAFF. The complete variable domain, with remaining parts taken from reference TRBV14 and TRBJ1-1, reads EAGVTQFPSHSVIEKGQTVTLRCDPISGHDNLYWYRRVMGKEIKFLLHFVKESKQDESGMPNNRFLAERTGGTYSTLKVQPAELEDSGVYFCASSHQGVTEAFFGQGTRLTVV.

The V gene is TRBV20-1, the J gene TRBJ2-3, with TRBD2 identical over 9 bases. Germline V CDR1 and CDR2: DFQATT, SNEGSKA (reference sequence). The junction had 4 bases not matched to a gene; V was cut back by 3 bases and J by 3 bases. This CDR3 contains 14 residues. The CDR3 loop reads CSASLAGVTDTQYF. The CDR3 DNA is TGCAGTGCTAGTTTAGCGGGAGTAACAGATACGCAGTATTTT.

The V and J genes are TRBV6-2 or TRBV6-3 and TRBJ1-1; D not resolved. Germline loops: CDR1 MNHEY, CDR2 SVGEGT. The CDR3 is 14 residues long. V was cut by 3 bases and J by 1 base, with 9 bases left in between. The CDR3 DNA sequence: TGTGCCAGCAGTTATTCTCTGGGGAACACTGAAGCTTTCTTT. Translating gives CASSYSLGNTEAFF.

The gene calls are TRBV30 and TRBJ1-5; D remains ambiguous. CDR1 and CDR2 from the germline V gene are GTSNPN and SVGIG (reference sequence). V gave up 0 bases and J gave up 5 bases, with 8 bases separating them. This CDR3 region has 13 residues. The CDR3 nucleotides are TGTGCCTGGAGTGTACACGGTGATCAGCCCCAGCATTTT. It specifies CAWSVHGDQPQHF.

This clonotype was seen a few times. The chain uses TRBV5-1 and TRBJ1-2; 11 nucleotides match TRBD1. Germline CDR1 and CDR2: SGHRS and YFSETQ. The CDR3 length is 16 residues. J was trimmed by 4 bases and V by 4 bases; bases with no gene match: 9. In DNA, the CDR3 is TGCGCCAGCAGCCCGGGTGAAGGGACAGGGGGCTATGGCTACACCTTC. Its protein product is CASSPGEGTGGYGYTF.

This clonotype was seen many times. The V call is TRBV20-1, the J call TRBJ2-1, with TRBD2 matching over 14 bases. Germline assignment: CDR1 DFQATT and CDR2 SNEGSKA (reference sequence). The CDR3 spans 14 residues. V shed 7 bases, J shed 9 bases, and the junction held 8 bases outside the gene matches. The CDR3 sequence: CSVPTSGRAGEQFF. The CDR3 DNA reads TGCAGTGTCCCGACTAGCGGGAGGGCGGGTGAGCAGTTCTTC.

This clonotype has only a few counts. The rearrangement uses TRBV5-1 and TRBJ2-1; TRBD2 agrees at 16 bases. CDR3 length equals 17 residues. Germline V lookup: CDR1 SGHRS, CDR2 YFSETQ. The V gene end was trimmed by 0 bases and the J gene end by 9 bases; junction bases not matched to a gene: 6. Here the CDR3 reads CASSLATGTSGRGEQFF. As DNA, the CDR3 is TGCGCCAGCAGCTTGGCCACCGGGACTAGCGGGAGGGGTGAGCAGTTCTTC. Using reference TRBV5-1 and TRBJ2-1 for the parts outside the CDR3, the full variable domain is KAGVTQTPRYLIKTRGQQVTLSCSPISGHRSVSWYQQTPGQGLQFLFEYFSETQRNKGNFPGRFSGRQFSNSRSEMNVSTLELGDSALYLCASSLATGTSGRGEQFFGPGTRLTVL.